This entry lists 6 T cell receptor beta chains sequenced from one sample in a study of beta chain features in type 1 diabetes. Expressed TCRB transcripts were sequenced after all isolated RNA was converted to cDNA. Assay: immunoSEQ multiplex PCR; the TCRdb copy retains only in-frame clones and omits some. The data show roughly 300,000 clones, with 6.5% to 10% seen just once and around 0.44% held by the top ten. The source material was central memory CD4+ T cells from blood. The receptors derive from a woman younger than 35 in good health.

This clone has a handful of counts. The sample has other DNA sequences that encode this CDR3 too. V and J are TRBV7-8 and TRBJ2-3; TRBD1 is a possible D gene (5 bases). This CDR3 is built from 13 residues. Germline V gene sequence: CDR1 SGHVS, CDR2 FQNEAQ. V lost 3 bases, J lost 4 bases, and 8 bases lay in between. The CDR3 DNA is TGTGCCAGCAGCTTTACCAGGGCAGATACGCAGTATTTT. Amino acids: CASSFTRADTQYF.

This clone appeared a few times. V gene TRBV9 combines with J gene TRBJ2-3, with TRBD2 identical over 8 bases. The CDR3 runs 17 residues. Germline V gene sequence: CDR1 SGDLS, CDR2 YYNGEE. V was pared by 1 base and J by 0 bases, with 7 bases of the junction left unmatched. CDR3 in amino acids: CASSVLRAGGSTDTQYF. The CDR3 nucleotides read TGTGCCAGCAGCGTATTAAGGGCGGGAGGAAGCACAGATACGCAGTATTTT.

This clone was observed at least ten times. Different DNA sequences within this sample yield the same CDR3. This chain joins TRBV2 and TRBJ1-2; unclear D gene. In germline, CDR1 is SNHLY, CDR2 FYNNEI. This CDR3 comprises 12 residues. V was cut by 0 bases and J by 5 bases, with 4 bases left in between. Here the CDR3 reads CASSEAGYGYTF. Here the CDR3 DNA reads TGTGCCAGCAGTGAAGCGGGTTATGGCTACACCTTC.

This chain links TRBV29-1 with TRBJ1-1, with D maybe TRBD1 (6 bases). This CDR3 has 15 residues. The germline CDR1 and CDR2 sequences are SQVTM and ANQGSEA. V lost 6 bases and J lost 1, with 18 bases in between. Here the CDR3 DNA reads TGCAGCGTCGGGAGTGGGGGACACGCGAACACTGAAGCTTTCTTT. It yields the protein CSVGSGGHANTEAFF.

This clone was found many times. This chain connects TRBV5-4 to TRBJ2-1, with D tentatively TRBD1 (5 bases). The length of the CDR3 is 16 residues. Trimming removed 9 bases at V and 0 bases at J, with 19 bases between. In germline, CDR1 is SGHNT, CDR2 YYREEE (reference sequence). CDR3 region: CATQHRNQASYNEQFF. DNA of the CDR3: TGTGCCACCCAACACAGGAATCAAGCCTCCTACAATGAGCAGTTCTTC.

This clone was seen a handful of times. The chain links TRBV7-9 to TRBJ2-5, with unresolved D. This CDR3 region has 11 residues. V shed 5 bases and J shed 5 bases, with 6 bases lying between them. CDR1 and CDR2 (germline): SEHNR, FQNEAQ (reference sequence). The DNA of the CDR3 is TGTGCCAGCAGCGTTACCGAGACCCAGTACTTC. The encoded protein is CASSVTETQYF.